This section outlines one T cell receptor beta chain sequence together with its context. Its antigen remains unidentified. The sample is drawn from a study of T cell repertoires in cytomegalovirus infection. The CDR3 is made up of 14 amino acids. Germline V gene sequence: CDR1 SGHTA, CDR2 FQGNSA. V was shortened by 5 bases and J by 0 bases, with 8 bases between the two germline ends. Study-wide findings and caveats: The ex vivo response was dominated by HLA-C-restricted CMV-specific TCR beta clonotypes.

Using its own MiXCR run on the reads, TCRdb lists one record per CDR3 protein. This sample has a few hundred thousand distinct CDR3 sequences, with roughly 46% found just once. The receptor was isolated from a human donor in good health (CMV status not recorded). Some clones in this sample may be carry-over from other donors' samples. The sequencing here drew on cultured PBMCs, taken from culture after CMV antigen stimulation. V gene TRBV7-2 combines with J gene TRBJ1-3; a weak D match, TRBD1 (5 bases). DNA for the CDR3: TGTGCCAGCAGCCAGGGTACCTCTGGAAACACCATATATTTT. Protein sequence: CASSQGTSGNTIYF.